Listed below are T cell receptor beta chains from one sample, sequenced in a study of blood T cells in healthy people across ages. Each CDR3 protein gets one entry after TCRdb re-called the 5' RACE reads with MiXCR. The table shows about 1 million distinct CDR3 sequences, with roughly a quarter occurring only once. The same sample was also used in a study of T cells of mothers and their children.

The sample was blood. The origin of the receptors is a girl aged 2 to 10 in good health. Both conserved end residues are trimmed from each CDR3. Size is stated for part of the rows, as once, few or many counts, or as a class when the clone is expanded.

clone_size v_call cdr3_aa
few TRBV7-2 ASSIRGVSYEQY
. TRBV7-2 ASSLTWTRRTDTQY
few TRBV9 ASTQRTGSYGYT
many TRBV20-1 SASLGETQY
few TRBV20-1 SAPTTVNTEAF
. TRBV28 ASRHTRDRGDNSPLH
. TRBV29-1 SALDREYGYT
. TRBV7-2 ASSLDSGSSYEQY
few TRBV18 ASSPLDGVDTGELF
few TRBV10-1 ASSKSGGHGYT
. TRBV12-3/TRBV12-4 ASSSGGRPDTQY
. TRBV29-1 SVRTASSYEQY
. TRBV5-1 ASSLGVSFNTEAF
few TRBV9 ASSATERGGLTEAF
few TRBV12-3/TRBV12-4 ASSVRQGNTEAF
few TRBV9 ASSVGWDPGGTQY
few TRBV28 ASSLSPGRSDYEQY
. TRBV7-9 ASSQKGHDYGEKLF
. TRBV20-1 SASLAGYEQY
few TRBV4-2 ASSQVGAGGGYNEQF
. TRBV29-1 SVETGDSGNTIY
. TRBV2 ASTGEYNQPQH
. TRBV6-4 ASSTAGGDNEQF
. TRBV7-9 ASSRLAGGFQETQY
. TRBV2 AGSESGGHITGELF
few TRBV11-3 ASSPYRDTTGELF
. TRBV14 ASGRDDRGREKLF
. TRBV5-5 ASSLGSGTTYEQY